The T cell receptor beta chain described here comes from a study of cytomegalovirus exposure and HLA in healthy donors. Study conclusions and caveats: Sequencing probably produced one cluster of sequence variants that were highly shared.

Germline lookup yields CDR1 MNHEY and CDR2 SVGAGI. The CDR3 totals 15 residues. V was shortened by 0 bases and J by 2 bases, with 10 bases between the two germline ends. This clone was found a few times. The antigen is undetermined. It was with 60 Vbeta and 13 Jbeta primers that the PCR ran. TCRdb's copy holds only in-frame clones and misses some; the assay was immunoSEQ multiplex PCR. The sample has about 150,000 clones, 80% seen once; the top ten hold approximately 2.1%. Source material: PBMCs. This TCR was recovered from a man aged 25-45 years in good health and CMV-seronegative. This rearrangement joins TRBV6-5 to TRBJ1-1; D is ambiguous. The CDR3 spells CASSYSGLLNTEAFF. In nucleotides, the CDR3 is TGTGCCAGCAGTTACTCCGGACTGCTAAACACTGAAGCTTTCTTT.